This TCR beta chain stems from a study of shared clonotypes between healthy human individuals. The wider study: Per-donor plates numbered three CD4 naive, three CD4 memory, two CD8 naive and one CD8 memory. Study-level results: Roughly 5% of naive CD4 clonotypes were shared across several donors.

A split of CD4+ cells into CD45RA+ naive and CD45RA-negative memory subsets was performed. Trimming left V 1 base short and J 8 bases short, with 21 bases between. Germline-derived CDR1 and CDR2 are SGDLS and YYNGEE. The CDR3 covers 16 residues. This clone appeared a single time. Its antigen is currently unknown. Several immunoSEQ plates held equal portions of the genomic DNA taken from each subset. Assay: immunoSEQ multiplex PCR; the TCRdb copy retains only in-frame clones and omits some. The sample contains hundreds of thousands of clones, around 72% of which appear only once. The TCR originated in a woman between 25 and 40 years old in good health. This sequence joins TRBV9 and TRBJ1-2; D might be TRBD1 (6 bases). The sequencing sample was made of memory CD4+ T cells sorted from blood. The subset is: CD45RA-negative fraction. CDR3 DNA: TGTGCCAGCAGCGTATCTTGGGGGGCGGCCCCCGGGGGCTACACCTTC. This sequence encodes CASSVSWGAAPGGYTF.